Presented here are 6 T cell receptor beta chains from one specimen sequenced in a study of patients and donors after allogeneic stem cell transplantation. In TCRdb, the RT-PCR reads were re-called with MiXCR into one record per CDR3 protein. The data contain about 960,000 distinct CDR3 sequences, roughly 18% of them singletons. The sample consisted of blood, either unsorted or a sorted T cell fraction (not recorded which). The source of these receptors is a human donor who was either an allogeneic HSCT recipient or a stem cell or donor lymphocyte infusion donor (not recorded which). It is not recorded whose cells these are; they may come from a transplant donor.

This clonotype turned up a few times. The V call is TRBV7-6, the J call TRBJ2-2; D perhaps matches TRBD1 (6 bases). This CDR3 comprises 13 residues. Trimming removed 7 bases from V and 4 bases from J, with 10 bases in between. In germline, CDR1 is SGHVS, CDR2 FNYEAQ. CDR3 bases: TGTGCCAGCACCCAACAGGGCACCGGGGAGCTGTTTTTT. It codes for CASTQQGTGELFF.

This clonotype has a single count. The chain has TRBV6-1 and TRBJ1-3, with TRBD1 matching 8 bases. This CDR3 is built from 17 residues. The V gene end was trimmed by 7 bases and the J gene end by 2 bases; junction bases not matched to a gene: 13. Germline CDR1 is MNHNS and CDR2 is SASEGT. The CDR3 DNA reads TGTGCCAGCACCCTTACAGGGGACAGGTCCCCTGGAAACACCATATATTTT. Its translation: CASTLTGDRSPGNTIYF.

This clonotype occurred a few times. The chain links TRBV7-9 to TRBJ1-3; D is unresolved. The CDR3 consists of 15 residues. V gave up 4 bases and J gave up 1 base, with 11 bases separating them. Germline V CDR1 and CDR2: SEHNR, FQNEAQ (reference sequence). The CDR3 nucleotides are TGTGCCAGCAGCTGGACCTCCTCGTCTGGAAACACCATATATTTT. Encoded protein: CASSWTSSSGNTIYF.

This chain uses TRBV7-9 with TRBJ2-1; possible D gene TRBD1, 6 bases. This CDR3 has 16 amino acids. V was cut by 3 bases and J by 5 bases, with 17 bases left in between. Germline assignment: CDR1 SEHNR and CDR2 FQNEAQ (reference sequence). CDR3 in amino acids: CASSFPPSGADNEQFF. The CDR3 nucleotides read TGTGCCAGCAGCTTCCCACCTTCAGGGGCTGACAATGAGCAGTTCTTC.

The chain employs TRBV25-1 and TRBJ2-1; 12 bases are a match to TRBD2. The V and J ends lost 6 bases and 9 bases, in that order; junction bases with no gene match: 3. This CDR3 comprises 13 residues. CDR1 is MGHDK and CDR2 is SYGVNS in the germline V gene. CDR3 nucleotide sequence: TGTGCCAGCAGGACTAGCGGGAGTAGTGAGCAGTTCTTC. It is translated as CASRTSGSSEQFF.

This clonotype was counted between two and nine times. The chain combines TRBV7-8 with TRBJ2-7; 10 positions agree with TRBD1. Trimming took 5 bases from V and 3 from J; bases not matched to a gene: 10. The CDR3 sequence is 16 residues long. Germline V gene lookup returns CDR1 SGHVS and CDR2 FQNEAQ. CDR3 sequence: CASSPTFWDRGYEQYF. The CDR3 DNA is TGTGCCAGCAGCCCTACCTTCTGGGACAGGGGCTACGAGCAGTACTTC.